Sequencing of this T cell receptor (beta chain) was carried out in a study of memory CD4+ T cells and cytomegalovirus serostatus. V was clipped by 5 bases and J by 2 bases, with 22 bases between them. The CDR3 spans 17 residues. Germline CDR1 SGHRS, CDR2 YFSETQ. The sort gate was single viable CD3+CD4+CD8-CD45RO+ cells for memory CD4+ T cells. Serum IgG to CMV pp150, pp28, p38 and p52 defined serostatus. TCRdb's table, derived via immunoSEQ multiplex PCR, lists solely in-frame clones and lacks some. The sample includes 46,000 or so clones, under 80% of them seen just once. The study's findings and limits: The CMV-associated TCR signature appears largely within the CD4+ memory repertoire.

This clone was counted between two and nine times. Antigen specificity is unknown. The sequence was obtained from an adult in good health and CMV-seronegative. The chain carries TRBV5-1 and TRBJ1-2; tentative D call: TRBD1 (6 bases). Sequencing used memory CD4+ T cells from blood. CDR3 nucleotide sequence: TGCGCCAGCAGGTCCCTTTTGCGGACAGTTGGAAACTATGGCTACACCTTC. This gives the protein CASRSLLRTVGNYGYTF.